Reported below is one TCR beta chain. Authors' processing steps: Reference gene primers were amplified, and this amplification served to estimate nucleated cell counts. This table comes from immunoSEQ multiplex PCR, and its TCRdb copy is limited to in-frame clones, with some not included. D and trimming come from the DNA, and the V and J calls and clone size come from that table. The sample consists of roughly 100,000 clones, 85% of them appearing once. This CDR3 comprises 13 residues. V lost 8 bases and J lost 2, with 12 bases in between. This sample was included in a study of blood T cell repertoires in COVID-19. As for the study in general: Spain, Italy and the United States supplied samples that represented acute and convalescent COVID-19. PBMCs, B-cell-depleted T cells, or T cells were the source of the cDNA or gDNA that made up the material.

The clonotype originates from a man in his forties or fifties with acute or convalescent COVID-19. This sequence joins TRBV12-3 or TRBV12-4 and TRBJ1-1; possibly TRBD1 for D (6 bases). Sequenced input: peripheral blood. For the CDR3, the DNA is TGTGCCAGCGCCCGGGACATAAACACTGAAGCTTTCTTT. As protein: CASARDINTEAFF.